These T cell receptor beta chains were read from a single sample in a study of identifying expanded T cells in peripheral blood. Method: immunoSEQ multiplex PCR; TCRdb's copy keeps in-frame clones and lacks some. Of 100,000 to 150,000 clones in the sample, about 88% were seen once. The specimen sequenced was blood. Receptor source: a person aged 18 to 70 in good health. Both conserved end residues are part of each CDR3. A D gene is named only where the DNA matches it firmly. Not every row has a clone size; where given, it reads once, few, many or a size class.

d_gene	j_gene	len	v_gene	abundance	CDR3aa	CDR3nt
-	TRBJ1-2	14	TRBV18	-	CASSSRDQGIGYTF	TGTGCCAGCTCGTCCAGGGACCAAGGTATCGGCTACACCTTC
TRBD2	TRBJ2-7	15	TRBV5-1	-	CASSLSTSGRGEQYF	TGCGCCAGCAGCTTATCGACTAGCGGGCGGGGCGAGCAGTACTTC
-	TRBJ2-7	15	TRBV11-2	-	CASSHPGTNLYEQYF	TGTGCCAGCAGCCACCCAGGAACAAATCTCTACGAGCAGTACTTC
TRBD2	TRBJ2-3	14	TRBV7-3	-	CASSLLAATDTQYF	TGTGCCAGCAGCTTACTAGCGGCCACAGATACGCAGTATTTT
-	TRBJ1-5	13	TRBV11-1	-	CASSANLWQPQHF	TGTGCCAGCAGCGCAAACCTCTGGCAGCCCCAGCATTTT
-	TRBJ1-4	13	TRBV5-3	-	CARSSAPGEKLFF	TGTGCCAGAAGCTCGGCCCCTGGTGAAAAACTGTTTTTT
-	TRBJ1-1	13	TRBV2	once	CASMSRVLAEAFF	TGTGCCAGCATGAGCAGGGTGCTTGCTGAAGCTTTCTTT
TRBD1	TRBJ2-3	15	TRBV4-1	-	CASSRGQGGTDTQYF	TGCGCCAGCAGCCGCGGACAGGGAGGCACAGATACGCAGTATTTT
-	TRBJ1-2	16	TRBV27	-	CASSDIVRVSWGGYTF	TGTGCCAGCAGTGATATTGTCCGGGTATCTTGGGGAGGCTACACCTTC
TRBD1	TRBJ1-3	16	TRBV18	-	CASSPDRPEAGNTIYF	TGTGCCAGCTCACCGGACAGGCCAGAGGCTGGAAACACCATATATTTT
-	TRBJ1-2	11	TRBV7-8	-	CASSLGDGYTF	TGTGCCAGCAGCTTGGGGGATGGCTACACCTTC
-	TRBJ1-1	14	TRBV28	-	CASSLGNLNTEAFF	TGTGCCAGCAGTTTAGGCAATTTGAACACTGAAGCTTTCTTT
TRBD1	TRBJ1-5	14	TRBV2	once	CASDRDIGNQPQHF	TGTGCCAGCGACAGGGATATCGGCAATCAGCCCCAGCATTTT
-	TRBJ1-2	13	TRBV19	-	CASSAGGGYGYTF	TGTGCCAGTAGCGCCGGGGGGGGCTATGGCTACACCTTC
TRBD2	TRBJ2-7	16	TRBV7-3	-	CASSLGGAGGSNEQYF	TGTGCCAGCAGCTTAGGAGGAGCGGGGGGATCCAACGAGCAGTACTTC
-	TRBJ1-6	15	TRBV10-3	-	CAISGGSSYNSPLHF	TGTGCCATCAGTGGAGGGAGCTCCTATAATTCACCCCTCCACTTT
-	TRBJ1-1	16	TRBV9	-	CASSGGGDRRGPEAFF	TGTGCCAGCAGCGGAGGCGGTGACAGGAGGGGTCCTGAAGCTTTCTTT